The 7 T cell receptor beta chains in this list originate from one sample, sequenced in a study of blood T cell repertoires in COVID-19. Libraries were prepared by immunoSEQ multiplex PCR; TCRdb keeps only in-frame clonotypes and omits some of them. Of approximately 250,000 clones in the sample, roughly 85% were seen once. The sample consisted of peripheral blood. The receptors were gathered from a man aged 25 to 40 who had recovered from COVID-19.

The chain couples TRBV28 to TRBJ1-5; TRBD1 agrees at 10 bases. Germline values: CDR1 MDHEN, CDR2 SYDVKM. This CDR3 region has 16 residues. V lost 5 bases and J lost 2; bases outside the gene matches: 6. CDR3 nucleotide sequence: TGTGCCAGCAGTCCCGGGACAGGGGTGGGCAATCAGCCCCAGCATTTT. Translated: CASSPGTGVGNQPQHF.

The J gene is TRBJ2-1, the V gene TRBV4-2; TRBD2 matches at 10 bases. The V segment lost 5 bases and the J segment 7 bases; nucleotides outside the gene matches: 11. The CDR3 loop spans 16 amino acids. The germline V gene has CDR1 LGHNA and CDR2 YNFKEQ. The CDR3: CASSVELAGALNEQFF. The CDR3 nucleotides read TGTGCCAGCAGCGTAGAGCTAGCGGGGGCCCTGAATGAGCAGTTCTTC.

The chain joins TRBV9 to TRBJ2-1; 11 positions match TRBD2. Germline V gene lookup returns CDR1 SGDLS and CDR2 YYNGEE. Losses at the gene ends were 3 bases for V and 8 bases for J; bases not matched to a gene: 4. This CDR3 spans 14 amino acids. The CDR3 reads CASSDTSGRDEQFF. In DNA form, the CDR3 reads TGTGCCAGCAGCGACACTAGCGGGAGAGATGAGCAGTTCTTC.

In nucleotides, the CDR3 is TGTGCCAGCAGTTATCCGGGACAGAACTACGAGCAGTACTTC. As protein: CASSYPGQNYEQYF. The genes are TRBV6-2 or TRBV6-3 and TRBJ2-7; 7 bases line up with TRBD1. CDR3 size: 14 residues. CDR1 MNHEY and CDR2 SVGEGT come from the germline V gene. Unmatched junction bases numbered 5, after V lost 3 bases and J lost 3 bases.

The V and J genes are TRBV5-1 and TRBJ2-2; 8 positions agree with TRBD1. The CDR3 has 16 residues. From germline, CDR1 is SGHRS and CDR2 YFSETQ. The V segment lost 6 bases and the J segment 2 bases; nucleotides outside the gene matches: 9. The CDR3 nucleotides read TGCGCCAGCACCTTTGAGGGGACAGGCAACACCGGGGAGCTGTTTTTT. Protein: CASTFEGTGNTGELFF.

The chain has TRBV14 and TRBJ1-6; D gene uncertain. Per germline, CDR1 SGHDN and CDR2 FVKESK. The CDR3 consists of 13 residues. The V end lost 2 bases, the J end lost 4 bases, and 3 bases lay between the germline ends. The CDR3 region is CASSQQYNSPLHF. The CDR3, as DNA: TGTGCCAGCAGCCAACAATATAATTCACCCCTCCACTTT.

V gene TRBV5-5 combines with J gene TRBJ2-3; 11 bases are shared with TRBD2. The V gene's germline CDR1 is SGHKS and CDR2 YYEKEE (reference sequence). V lost 2 bases, J lost 1 base, and 3 bases stayed unmatched. The CDR3 has 16 residues. The CDR3 protein is CASSLKTSGGTDTQYF. The CDR3 coding sequence is TGTGCCAGCAGCTTAAAGACTAGCGGGGGCACAGATACGCAGTATTTT.